These T cell receptor beta chains were read from a single sample in a study of blood T cells in healthy people across ages. TCRdb analysed the 5' RACE reads with MiXCR anew, one entry per CDR3 protein. Among under 950,000 distinct CDR3 sequences listed, 22% were seen once. Sequenced material: blood. The origin of the receptors is a man between 65 and 85 years old in good health. Each CDR3 is given without its conserved first and last residue. A clone size is listed for some rows: how often the clone was seen (once, few, many), or a class if it is expanded.

cdr3_aa v_call clone_size j_call
ASSSRTVSYEQY TRBV3-1 . TRBJ2-7
ASSALQLAGVQETQY TRBV6-6 . TRBJ2-5
SAPTGNEKLF TRBV20-1 few TRBJ1-4
ASSYVGYNEQL TRBV6-2/TRBV6-3 few TRBJ2-1
ASSDLRGSQPQH TRBV2 few TRBJ1-5
ASSYSRLGYGYT TRBV6-5 . TRBJ1-2
ASSLSRSVNIQY TRBV27 . TRBJ2-4
SVVTPTSGELF TRBV29-1 few TRBJ2-2
AISDPIGDNYGYT TRBV10-3 . TRBJ1-2
SATAGGEKLF TRBV20-1 many TRBJ1-4
ASSYSRGPTEAF TRBV6-5 few TRBJ1-1
ASSSWTNQETQY TRBV12-3/TRBV12-4 few TRBJ2-5
ASSFGFGADTQY TRBV7-3 . TRBJ2-3
ASSEISAGEGDEQF TRBV6-2/TRBV6-3 once TRBJ2-1
ASSHPGRSGYGYT TRBV14 few TRBJ1-2
ATSDQTGQGWNTQY TRBV24-1 few TRBJ2-3
ASSPWDREADTQY TRBV28 few TRBJ2-3
ASSHNYEQY TRBV14 many TRBJ2-7
ASSPPGQGPQY TRBV12-3/TRBV12-4 few TRBJ2-3
ASSLFSGGAAGELF TRBV12-3/TRBV12-4 . TRBJ2-2
ASSVHGAGGYT TRBV9 few TRBJ1-2
ASSFRDVGNSNQPQH TRBV5-5 many TRBJ1-5
ASSQNFGSFTYEQY TRBV3-1 few TRBJ2-7
ATSRGLPNNEKLF TRBV15 few TRBJ1-4
SAEEGANEKLF TRBV20-1 . TRBJ1-4
ASSYSGRVFYEQF TRBV5-1 . TRBJ2-1
ASRPAGAPYNEQF TRBV7-9 . TRBJ2-1
ASSHRTSGRSVLSNEQF TRBV12-3/TRBV12-4 many TRBJ2-1
ASSPGAKNQPQH TRBV6-5 few TRBJ1-5
ASSLTGRTAYEQY TRBV28 . TRBJ2-7
ASSFRLAELTYEQY TRBV28 many TRBJ2-7
SLRSNRGVNEQF TRBV29-1 . TRBJ2-1
ASSPGTSKYTDTQY TRBV12-3/TRBV12-4 . TRBJ2-3
ASSSGTGHETQY TRBV7-3 . TRBJ2-5
ASSLSGGTTDTEY TRBV12-3/TRBV12-4 . TRBJ2-3
ASSFGGVDTEAF TRBV28 . TRBJ1-1
ASSVQGRETQY TRBV25-1 few TRBJ2-5
ASSWGFRGVPGTQY TRBV12-3/TRBV12-4 . TRBJ2-3
ASRPRGRETQY TRBV25-1 few TRBJ2-5
ASSYSNRDTEAF TRBV6-5 . TRBJ1-1
ASSPSLTQNIQY TRBV14 . TRBJ2-4
ASSVGGLAGGTLDEQF TRBV9 . TRBJ2-1
ASSWTSGETQY TRBV6-5 many TRBJ2-5
ASSFYLGGAVEF TRBV7-9 . TRBJ2-5
SAPGPVSYEQY TRBV20-1 . .
AISGRGAESYT TRBV10-3 . TRBJ1-2
ASSIRSSGNTIY TRBV9 . TRBJ1-3
ASSNPTGGNEKLF TRBV3-1 few TRBJ1-4
ASSQDKQGAFSGNTIY TRBV4-2 few TRBJ1-3
ASSQYNGEQF TRBV14 . .
ASSRAGTHADTQY TRBV7-8 . TRBJ2-3
ASSFSGLSSYEQY TRBV12-3/TRBV12-4 few TRBJ2-7
ASSSTAGGGELF TRBV5-1 . TRBJ2-2
ATRTKLTDTQY TRBV13 many TRBJ2-3
ASSFRRSEADTQY TRBV12-3/TRBV12-4 few TRBJ2-3